The clone carrying this T cell receptor beta chain was seen more than once but under ten times. Its antigen is not known. Germline CDR1 SGHRS, CDR2 YFSETQ. The V gene lost 4 bases and the J gene lost 7 bases, with 15 bases spanning the gap. CDR3 length equals 15 residues. Semi-nested PCR with Nested Universal Primer A followed constant-region reverse priming of full-length variable regions. TCRdb itself ran the 5' RACE reads through MiXCR, one entry per CDR3 protein. The sample yields approximately 60,000 distinct CDR3 sequences, approximately 22% seen once. Overall study results and limits: The larger-cohort validation was restricted to a single TCR beta V-J rearrangement rather than whole repertoires. Greatest tumor Treg TCR overlap was with tumor naive CD4+ cells.

Memory CD4+ T cells were sorted as CD4+CD45RO+CD25- cells. The chain employs TRBV5-1 and TRBJ1-6; D perhaps matches TRBD1 (5 bases). Input material: memory CD4+ T cells sorted from a lymph node. Specified subset: memory CD4+ T cells, CD4+CD45RO+CD25-. The source of this sequence is a female donor with breast cancer. The CDR3 nucleotides read TGCGCCAGCAGCGCGCGGGACGGCGGGAATTCACCCCTCCACTTT. This codes for CASSARDGGNSPLHF. The variable domain in full, with the rest retrieved from reference TRBV5-1 and TRBJ1-6, is KAGVTQTPRYLIKTRGQQVTLSCSPISGHRSVSWYQQTPGQGLQFLFEYFSETQRNKGNFPGRFSGRQFSNSRSEMNVSTLELGDSALYLCASSARDGGNSPLHFGNGTRLTVT.